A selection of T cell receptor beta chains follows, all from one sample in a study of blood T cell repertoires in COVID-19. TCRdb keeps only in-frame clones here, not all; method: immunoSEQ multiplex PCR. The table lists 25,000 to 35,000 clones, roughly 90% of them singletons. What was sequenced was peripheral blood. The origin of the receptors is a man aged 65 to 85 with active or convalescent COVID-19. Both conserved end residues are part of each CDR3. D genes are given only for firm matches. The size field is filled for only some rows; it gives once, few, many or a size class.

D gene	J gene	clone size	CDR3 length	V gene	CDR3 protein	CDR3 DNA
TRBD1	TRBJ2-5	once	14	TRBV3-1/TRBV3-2	CASSQAGTGETQYF	TGTGCCAGCAGCCAGGCCGGGACAGGGGAGACCCAGTACTTC
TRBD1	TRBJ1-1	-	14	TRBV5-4	CASHPTGINTEAFF	TGTGCCAGCCATCCGACAGGGATTAACACTGAAGCTTTCTTT
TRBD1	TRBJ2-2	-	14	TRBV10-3	CAIRPGGNTGELFF	TGTGCCATCAGACCAGGGGGCAACACCGGGGAGCTGTTTTTT
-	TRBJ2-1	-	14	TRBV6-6	CASSYQQGGNEQFF	TGTGCCAGCAGTTACCAACAGGGGGGGAATGAGCAGTTCTTC
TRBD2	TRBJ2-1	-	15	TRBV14	CASSLSGGVYNEQFF	TGTGCCAGCAGCCTTAGCGGGGGGGTTTACAATGAGCAGTTCTTC
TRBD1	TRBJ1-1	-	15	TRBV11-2	CASSRGGQVVLEAFF	TGTGCCAGCAGCCGAGGAGGACAGGTGGTCCTTGAAGCTTTCTTT
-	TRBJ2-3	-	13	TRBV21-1	CASSKAGTVFYEF	TGTGCCAGCAGCAAAGCTGGGACAGTCTTCTATGAGTTT
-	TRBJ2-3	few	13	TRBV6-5	CATQKRSTDTQYF	TGTGCCACCCAAAAGCGGAGCACAGATACGCAGTATTTT
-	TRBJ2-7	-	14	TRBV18	CASSPRDITYEQYF	TGTGCCAGCTCACCCAGGGACATCACCTACGAGCAGTACTTC
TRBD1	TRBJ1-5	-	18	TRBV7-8	CASSLALRQGVSNQPQHF	TGTGCCAGCAGCTTAGCGCTGCGACAGGGGGTTAGCAATCAGCCCCAGCATTTT
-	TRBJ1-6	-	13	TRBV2	CATRGEGQSPLHF	TGTGCCACCCGGGGGGAGGGTCAATCACCCCTCCACTTT
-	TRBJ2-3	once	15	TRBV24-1	CATRSTRQSTDTQYF	TGTGCCACCAGATCCACACGACAGAGCACAGATACGCAGTATTTT
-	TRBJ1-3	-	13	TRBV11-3	CASSSTSGNTIYF	TGTGCCAGCAGCTCGACTTCTGGAAACACCATATATTTT
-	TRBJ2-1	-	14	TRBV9	CASSVGGTLNEQFF	TGTGCCAGCAGCGTAGGAGGGACTCTAAATGAGCAGTTCTTC
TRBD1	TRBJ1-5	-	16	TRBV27	CASSFLGTGSNQPQHF	TGTGCCAGCAGTTTCCTCGGGACAGGGAGCAATCAGCCCCAGCATTTT
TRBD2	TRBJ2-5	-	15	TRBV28	CASSQAGALRETQYF	TGTGCCAGCAGTCAAGCGGGGGCGCTTCGGGAGACCCAGTACTTC
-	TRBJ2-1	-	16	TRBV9	CASSPTTGRGFVEQFF	TGTGCCAGCAGCCCAACGACAGGGCGGGGCTTCGTGGAGCAGTTCTTC
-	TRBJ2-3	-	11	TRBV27	CASSFGDTQYF	TGTGCCAGCAGTTTCGGAGATACGCAGTATTTT
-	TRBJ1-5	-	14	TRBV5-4	CASSLVSGNQPQHF	TGTGCCAGCAGCTTGGTGTCGGGCAATCAGCCCCAGCATTTT
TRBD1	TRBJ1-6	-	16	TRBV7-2	CASSSGGGMRNSPLHF	TGTGCCAGCAGCTCCGGAGGGGGCATGCGTAATTCACCCCTCCACTTT
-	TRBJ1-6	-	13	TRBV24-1	CATSVYVGGTLHF	TGTGCCACCAGTGTCTACGTTGGAGGGACCCTCCACTTT
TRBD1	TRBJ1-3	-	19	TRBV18	CASSPSRTGNPSSGNTIYF	TGTGCCAGCTCACCCTCCCGGACAGGGAACCCCTCCTCTGGAAACACCATATATTTT
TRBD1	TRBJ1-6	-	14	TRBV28	CASSLIGTGSPLHF	TGTGCCAGCAGTTTAATCGGGACAGGGTCACCCCTCCACTTT
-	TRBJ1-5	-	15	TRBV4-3	CASSLEGGGNQPQHF	TGCGCCAGCAGCCTGGAGGGGGGGGGCAATCAGCCCCAGCATTTT
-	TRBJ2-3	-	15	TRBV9	CASSVHPGDTDTQYF	TGTGCCAGCAGCGTGCACCCCGGGGACACAGATACGCAGTATTTT
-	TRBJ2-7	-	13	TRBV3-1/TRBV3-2	CASSQAQLTEQYF	TGTGCCAGCAGCCAAGCACAGCTCACCGAGCAGTACTTC
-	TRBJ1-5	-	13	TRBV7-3	CASSLSFDQPQHF	TGTGCCAGCAGCTTAAGTTTCGATCAGCCCCAGCATTTT
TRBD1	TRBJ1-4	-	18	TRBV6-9	CASSYMSGGIGTNEKLFF	TGTGCCAGCAGTTATATGTCAGGGGGCATCGGGACTAATGAAAAACTGTTTTTT
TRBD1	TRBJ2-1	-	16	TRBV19	CASSSPGQGDYNEQFF	TGTGCCAGTAGTTCTCCAGGACAGGGCGACTACAATGAGCAGTTCTTC
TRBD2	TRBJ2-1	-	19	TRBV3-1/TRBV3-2	CASSQITLAGSFPYNEQFF	TGTGCCAGCAGCCAAATTACACTAGCGGGATCGTTTCCCTACAATGAGCAGTTCTTC
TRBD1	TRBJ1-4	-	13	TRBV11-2	CASRDRVGEKLFF	TGTGCCAGCAGGGACAGGGTCGGGGAAAAACTGTTTTTT
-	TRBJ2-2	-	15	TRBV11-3	CASSSQTSKPGELFF	TGTGCCAGCAGCTCCCAGACTAGTAAGCCCGGGGAGCTGTTTTTT
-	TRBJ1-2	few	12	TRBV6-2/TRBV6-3	CASSPDSYGYTF	TGTGCCAGCAGTCCGGACAGTTATGGCTACACCTTC
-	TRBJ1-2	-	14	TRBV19	CASSTPDRYYGYTF	TGTGCCAGTAGTACCCCGGACAGATACTATGGCTACACCTTC
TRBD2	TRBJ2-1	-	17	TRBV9	CASSVIAGGLSYNEQFF	TGTGCCAGCAGCGTAATAGCGGGGGGACTATCCTACAATGAGCAGTTCTTC
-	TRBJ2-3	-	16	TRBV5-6	CASSLATVETTDTQYF	TGTGCCAGCAGCTTGGCCACAGTGGAAACTACAGATACGCAGTATTTT
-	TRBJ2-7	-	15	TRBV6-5	CASRGAGDGTYEQYF	TGTGCCAGCAGAGGTGCAGGCGATGGAACGTACGAGCAGTACTTC
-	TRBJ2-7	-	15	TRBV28	CASRVDGTTAYEQYF	TGTGCCAGCAGAGTGGACGGGACAACCGCCTACGAGCAGTACTTC
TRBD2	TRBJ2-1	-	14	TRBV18	CASSPPGAGGEQFF	TGTGCCAGCTCACCCCCAGGGGCGGGGGGTGAGCAGTTCTTC
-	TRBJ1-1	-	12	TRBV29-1	CTVGRMNTEAFF	TGCACCGTTGGGAGGATGAACACTGAAGCTTTCTTT
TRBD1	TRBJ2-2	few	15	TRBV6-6	CASSYGGQRTGELFF	TGTGCCAGCAGTTACGGGGGACAGAGGACCGGGGAGCTGTTTTTT
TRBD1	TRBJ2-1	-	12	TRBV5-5	CASSHGGQGPFF	TGTGCCAGCAGCCATGGGGGACAGGGACCGTTCTTC
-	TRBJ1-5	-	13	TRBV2	CASTEQGYQPQHF	TGTGCCAGCACTGAACAGGGTTATCAGCCCCAGCATTTT
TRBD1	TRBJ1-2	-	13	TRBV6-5	CANRDSLNLGYTF	TGTGCCAACAGGGACAGTCTTAACCTTGGCTACACCTTC
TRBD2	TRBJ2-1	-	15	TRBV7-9	CASSPGGGLYGEQFF	TGTGCCAGCAGCCCCGGGGGGGGACTTTATGGTGAGCAGTTCTTC
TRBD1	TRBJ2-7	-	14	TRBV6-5	CASSFGTGGLEQYF	TGTGCCAGCAGTTTTGGGACAGGGGGCTTGGAGCAGTACTTC
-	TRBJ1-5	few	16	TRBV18	CASSRLGGAFGQPQHF	TGTGCCAGCTCAAGGCTCGGGGGGGCTTTCGGGCAGCCCCAGCATTTT
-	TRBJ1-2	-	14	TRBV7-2	CASSLARSAYGYTF	TGTGCCAGCAGCTTAGCGCGGTCGGCCTATGGCTACACCTTC
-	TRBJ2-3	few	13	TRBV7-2	CASSGRPTDTQYF	TGTGCCAGCAGCGGCCGCCCCACAGATACGCAGTATTTT
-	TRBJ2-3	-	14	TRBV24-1	CATSDSRGSDTQYF	TGTGCCACCAGTGATTCAAGGGGATCAGATACGCAGTATTTT
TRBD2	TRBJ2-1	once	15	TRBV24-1	CATSDAGEPPNEQFF	TGTGCCACCAGTGACGCGGGGGAGCCACCCAATGAGCAGTTCTTC
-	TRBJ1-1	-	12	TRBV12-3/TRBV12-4	CASRLMNTEAFF	TGTGCCTCCCGACTGATGAACACTGAAGCTTTCTTT